The 8 T cell receptor beta chains listed next were all sequenced from one sample in a study of OX40 agonist ivuxolimab in advanced cancers. Here immunoSEQ multiplex PCR was the method, and the copy in TCRdb shows in-frame clones only, minus some. Found here are about 120,000 clones, around 91% of them singletons; the top ten hold more than 0.45%. The sample here was CD4+ or CD8+ T cells sorted from blood, taken in a trial of the OX40 agonist ivuxolimab. These receptor sequences come from an adult with an advanced solid tumor such as melanoma, head and neck, liver or kidney cancer.

The CDR3 sequence: CASSQQLGGGTEQFF. The CDR3 DNA is TGTGCCAGCTCACAGCAACTGGGGGGGGGAACTGAGCAGTTCTTC. The chain recombines TRBV18 with TRBJ2-1, with 7 bases lining up with TRBD2. With V trimmed by 4 bases and J by 9 bases, 12 bases remained unmatched. The V gene's germline CDR1 is KGHSH and CDR2 LQKENI. The CDR3 loop spans 15 amino acids.

The V gene is TRBV5-1, the J gene TRBJ2-1; 9 nucleotides line up with TRBD2. The germline CDR1 and CDR2 sequences are SGHRS and YFSETQ. After removal of 5 bases from V and 6 bases from J, the junction contained 12 bases not matched to a gene. There are 16 residues in the CDR3. The CDR3 here is CASSWVELAGRNEQFF. CDR3 bases: TGCGCCAGCAGTTGGGTGGAGCTAGCGGGGCGCAATGAGCAGTTCTTC.

This chain connects TRBV7-2 to TRBJ1-3, with D unclear. Per germline, CDR1 SGHTA and CDR2 FQGNSA. Trimming removed 5 bases from V and 4 bases from J, with 9 bases in between. The length of the CDR3 is 13 residues. The CDR3 nucleotides read TGTGCCAGCAGCGTAATGCAGGGAAACACCATATATTTT. This codes for CASSVMQGNTIYF.

This chain uses TRBV7-2 with TRBJ2-5; a weak D match, TRBD1 (7 bases). V lost 8 bases and J 2 bases, leaving 15 bases between the germline ends. Germline values: CDR1 SGHTA, CDR2 FQGNSA. This CDR3 contains 14 residues. The CDR3 is CASSPGGIQETQYF. CDR3 nucleotide sequence: TGTGCCAGCTCCCCAGGGGGGATTCAAGAGACCCAGTACTTC.

DNA of the CDR3: TGTGCCAGCACCATGACCGGGACCGGCAGATACAATGAGCAGTTCTTC. Its translation is CASTMTGTGRYNEQFF. The J gene is TRBJ2-1, the V gene TRBV9; either TRBD1 or TRBD2 may supply D (5 bases each). The CDR3 loop spans 16 amino acids. V was shortened by 6 bases and J by 4 bases, with 20 bases between the two germline ends. The V gene's germline CDR1 is SGDLS and CDR2 YYNGEE.

Worth noting for this clone: Other DNA sequences in this sample translate to the same CDR3. This chain links TRBV9 with TRBJ1-2; 8 bases match TRBD1. CDR1 is SGDLS, CDR2 YYNGEE, per germline. V shed 3 bases, J shed 4 bases, and the junction held 5 bases outside the gene matches. The CDR3 contains 14 residues. The CDR3 DNA sequence: TGTGCCAGCAGCGGTACAGGGGGTGGCTATGGCTACACCTTC. This translates into CASSGTGGGYGYTF.

This clone was detected only a few times. The rearrangement joins TRBV9 to TRBJ2-3; 8 bases agree with TRBD2. The CDR3 is 15 amino acids. With V trimmed by 4 bases and J by 1 base, 5 bases remained unmatched. Germline assignment: CDR1 SGDLS and CDR2 YYNGEE. CDR3 in DNA: TGTGCCAGCAGCCCCAGACTAGCGCGCACAGATACGCAGTATTTT. It specifies CASSPRLARTDTQYF.

The chain recombines TRBV28 with TRBJ2-7; D remains ambiguous. Germline CDR1 and CDR2: MDHEN and SYDVKM. The ends were cut back, 6 bases at V and 0 bases at J, with 9 bases in the middle. The CDR3 spans 13 residues. CDR3 sequence (DNA): TGTGCCAGCAGGGCAGAGAACTCCTACGAGCAGTACTTC. Translated: CASRAENSYEQYF.